This T cell receptor beta chain was sequenced for a study of blood T cell repertoires in COVID-19. Losses at the gene ends were 3 bases for V and 7 bases for J; bases not matched to a gene: 4. This CDR3 comprises 14 residues. Germline V gene lookup returns CDR1 SGHRS and CDR2 YFSETQ. Clones were sequenced by immunoSEQ multiplex PCR, and TCRdb holds only the in-frame ones, with some missing. This table has approximately 350,000 clones, almost 90% appearing once. The V call is TRBV5-1, the J call TRBJ1-6, with 7 bases fitting TRBD1. The sequencing input was peripheral blood. This clonotype originated in a woman aged 70 to 79 with COVID-19, enrolled during active disease. CDR3 in amino acids: CASSSGQVNSPLHF. The CDR3 coding sequence is TGCGCCAGCAGCTCTGGACAGGTGAATTCACCCCTCCACTTT.